This T cell receptor beta chain was observed in a study of Graves' ophthalmopathy and Graves' hyperthyroidism. Study-level background: Peripheral blood collection took place at initial diagnosis, before any treatment.

RNA transcripts were the template, and TCR beta CDR3 regions were amplified from them. First-round RT-PCR used HTBI primers; second-round multiplex PCR followed. Each CDR3 protein is one row after TCRdb ran MiXCR on the multiplex PCR reads. The data hold around 670,000 distinct CDR3 sequences, with around 40% observed a single time. At least ten counts were recorded for this clonotype. Its target is unknown. Trimming cost V 2 bases and J 5 bases, with 6 bases left between them. This CDR3 has 13 amino acids. The germline CDR1 and CDR2 sequences are KGHDR and SFDVKD. PBMCs originated in roughly 11 ml of fresh peripheral blood. Findings of the study overall: Blood repertoires reportedly contained most expanded thyroid clonotypes above 0.001 frequency. Both a roughly 70% sensitivity and an approximately 79% specificity characterized the model's predictions of ophthalmopathy progression.

The rearrangement uses TRBV24-1 and TRBJ1-5; D is undetermined. The sequence was obtained from an adult man with Graves' ophthalmopathy. What was sequenced was peripheral blood. The CDR3 DNA is TGTGCCACCAGTGATTCCGGCTATCAGCCCCAGCATTTT. This gives the protein CATSDSGYQPQHF.